The clone carrying this T cell receptor (beta chain) was recorded many times. Its antigen remains unidentified. This sample was included in a study of T cells after posttransplantation cyclophosphamide. Overall study results and limits: TRB clonality was highly associated with recipient CMV seropositivity and reactivation.

On the day of bone marrow donation, the related graft donor provided peripheral blood. Here immunoSEQ multiplex PCR was the method, and the copy in TCRdb shows in-frame clones only, minus some. The repertoire has 25,000 to 30,000 clones, none seen only once; the ten largest take 1.5%. Germline V gene sequence: CDR1 SGHRS, CDR2 YFSETQ. The CDR3 sequence is 12 residues long. Trimming took 7 bases from V and 2 from J, leaving 9 bases between them. This rearrangement joins TRBV5-1 to TRBJ1-1; D is ambiguous. The sequence was collected from a man aged 45-60 years in good health, CMV-negative, and a related stem cell transplant donor. Sequenced input: PBMCs. The CDR3 region has the DNA TGCGCCAGCCGACTCAGCAACACTGAAGCTTTCTTT. It specifies CASRLSNTEAFF.